Below are 27 T cell receptor beta chains sequenced from a single sample in a study of breast tumors, draining lymph nodes, adjacent tissues (TCRdb year 2016). Library construction relied on multiplex PCR. Instrument used: Illumina HiSeq 2000. The raw public reads went through TCRdb reprocessing: fastp at Q25, MiXCR clone calling, in-frame beta chains kept. CDR3 protein duplicates are merged, each entry listing the most common genes and DNA. Counted in this sample were some 200,000 distinct CDR3 sequences; 31% of them appeared once. Together, the top ten hold more than 4% of the sample. The lymph node samples were taken from the axillary draining lymph nodes of breast cancer patients. The sequencing sample was made of axillary lymph node tissue. Receptor source: a female donor with breast cancer. Some clones in this sample may be carry-over from other donors' samples.

As regards this clonotype: This could be a read error, since a much larger clone is one nucleotide away. The rearrangement uses TRBV3-1 and TRBJ2-2, with D unresolved. This CDR3 comprises 15 residues. Germline CDR1 LGHDT, CDR2 YNNKEL (reference sequence). The CDR3 bases are TGTCCCAGCAGCCAAGGGTGGTCGAACACCGGGGAGCTGTTTTTT. It translates to CPSSQGWSNTGELFF.

The table lists this clonotype with many counts. This sequence joins TRBV7-2 and TRBJ2-3; 7 positions agree with TRBD2. Germline CDR1 reads SGHTA; CDR2 reads FQGNSA. The CDR3 totals 17 residues. J lost 1 base, V lost 5 bases, and 12 bases had no gene match. CDR3 DNA sequence: TGTGCCAGCAGCCCGGGGGGAGGACTTTCTCGCACAGATACGCAGTATTTT. Encoded protein: CASSPGGGLSRTDTQYF.

Of note for this clonotype: This may come from a read error, since a much larger clone is one base off. The V and J genes are TRBV5-1 and TRBJ2-2, with D possibly called TRBD1 or TRBD2 (5 bases each). The CDR3 length is 13 residues. Germline loops: CDR1 SGHRS, CDR2 YFSETQ. CDR3 amino acids: CASKQENTGDLFF. In DNA form, the CDR3 reads TGCGCCAGCAAACAGGAGAACACCGGGGACCTGTTTTTT.

The rearrangement joins TRBV19 to TRBJ2-5; TRBD2 matches 9 bases. CDR3 length: 16 residues. V was clipped by 1 base and J by 9 bases; unmatched bases: 12. Per germline, CDR1 LNHDA and CDR2 SQIVND (reference sequence). Here the CDR3 DNA reads TGTGCCAGTAGTATAGGAGCGGGAGGCGGCGGTCAGCCCCAGTACTTC. Its translation is CASSIGAGGGGQPQYF.

In this sample, this clonotype turned up a few times. One junction end disagrees with the germline gene, perhaps due to a read error. V and J are TRBV30 and TRBJ2-3, with 7 bases lining up with TRBD1. The V gene's germline CDR1 is GTSNPN and CDR2 SVGIG (reference sequence). The CDR3 runs to 12 residues. CDR3 residues: CAWSVGQATRYF. CDR3 coding DNA: TGTGCCTGGAGTGTAGGACAGGCCACGCGGTATTTT. Together with reference TRBV30 and TRBJ2-3, the CDR3 gives the full variable domain: SQTIHQWPATLVQPVGSPLSLECTVEGTSNPNLYWYRQAAGRGLQLLFYSVGIGQISSEVPQNLSASRPQDRQFILSSKKLLLSDSGFYLCAWSVGQATRYFGPGTRLTVL.

Many counts were recorded for this clonotype. V is TRBV15 and J is TRBJ2-3; D gene unclear. Germline loops: CDR1 LNHNV, CDR2 YYDKDF (reference sequence). The CDR3 is 15 amino acids. Trimming pared 3 bases from V and 5 bases from J, leaving 15 bases between. The CDR3: CATSRETPPLDTQYF. The DNA of the CDR3 is TGTGCCACCAGCAGGGAAACTCCACCCCTAGATACGCAGTATTTT.

There are a few counts of this clonotype. This may stem from a read error, because a much larger clone lies one nucleotide away. The chain combines TRBV20-1 with TRBJ2-3; 12 nucleotides match TRBD2. The CDR3 is made up of 19 amino acids. Trimming at V came to 1 base and at J to 3 bases, leaving 14 bases not matched to a gene. Germline lookup yields CDR1 DFQATT and CDR2 SNEGSKA (reference sequence). The CDR3 DNA reads TGCAGTGCTAGAGTTTGGACTAGCGGGGCACCCTGGAGGACAGATACGCAGTATTTT. Protein product: CSARVWTSGAPWRTDTQYF.

This clonotype was picked up a small number of times. The chain couples TRBV12-3 or TRBV12-4 to TRBJ1-1; 7 positions match TRBD1. The length of the CDR3 is 12 residues. J lost 8 bases, V lost 5 bases, and 5 bases had no gene match. In nucleotides, the CDR3 is TGTGCCAGCAGTACAGGGGTCGGGGAAGCTTTCTTT. Translation: CASSTGVGEAFF.

In its sample, this clonotype was seen many times. The chain employs TRBV5-8 and TRBJ2-7; possibly TRBD2 for D (5 bases). With 4 bases removed from V and 5 bases from J, the gap between germline ends came to 16 bases. This CDR3 region has 14 residues. Germline-derived CDR1 and CDR2 are SGHTS and YDEGEE. For the CDR3, the DNA is TGTGCCAGCAGCACTGGACTCAATGGCCACGAGCAGTACTTC. This translates into CASSTGLNGHEQYF.

The chain uses TRBV12-3 or TRBV12-4 and TRBJ1-6, with 9 bases fitting TRBD1. The V segment lost 4 bases and the J segment 3 bases; nucleotides outside the gene matches: 10. The length of the CDR3 is 18 residues. CDR3 in amino acids: CASSSHPGTGLYNSPLHF. DNA for the CDR3: TGTGCCAGCAGTTCCCACCCCGGGACAGGGCTCTATAATTCACCCCTCCACTTT.

This clonotype was detected many times. V and J are TRBV9 and TRBJ2-1, with TRBD1 as a possible D gene (6 bases). The CDR3 has 15 residues. In germline, CDR1 is SGDLS, CDR2 YYNGEE. Trimming took 0 bases from V and 4 from J, leaving 11 bases between them. Here the CDR3 reads CASSVDTGLYNEQFF. The CDR3 DNA follows: TGTGCCAGCAGCGTAGATACAGGGTTATACAATGAGCAGTTCTTC.

This clonotype was seen ten or more times. The chain combines TRBV5-1 with TRBJ1-4; D is perhaps TRBD1 (6 bases). The CDR3 has 16 residues. In germline, CDR1 is SGHRS, CDR2 YFSETQ. Trimming stripped 3 bases from V and 0 bases from J, with 12 bases between. CDR3 nucleotides: TGCGCCAGCAGCTCCGGACAGAGGACAACTAATGAAAAACTGTTTTTT. Its translation is CASSSGQRTTNEKLFF. The whole variable domain, filled in from reference TRBV5-1 and TRBJ1-4, reads KAGVTQTPRYLIKTRGQQVTLSCSPISGHRSVSWYQQTPGQGLQFLFEYFSETQRNKGNFPGRFSGRQFSNSRSEMNVSTLELGDSALYLCASSSGQRTTNEKLFFGSGTQLSVL.

The V and J genes are TRBV25-1 and TRBJ1-3, with a tentative D call TRBD1 (6 bases). This CDR3 is 16 amino acids long. The V end lost 5 bases, the J end lost 11 bases, and 25 bases lay between the germline ends. The germline V gene encodes CDR1 MGHDK and CDR2 SYGVNS. The CDR3 nucleotides read TGTGCCAGCAGTAGACACCCCGGGACTAGCGGGGGGCCCATATATTTT. Translation: CASSRHPGTSGGPIYF.

This clonotype was counted at least ten times. This chain connects TRBV7-6 to TRBJ1-2; TRBD1 agrees at 7 bases. Trimming at V came to 5 bases and at J to 2 bases, leaving 2 bases not matched to a gene. Germline V lookup: CDR1 SGHVS, CDR2 FNYEAQ. CDR3 length equals 13 residues. CDR3 in amino acids: CASSRGGNYGYTF. CDR3 in DNA: TGTGCCAGCAGCCGAGGGGGCAACTATGGCTACACCTTC.

About this clonotype: A much larger clone differs by one base, so this may be a read error. The chain is built from TRBV6-2 or TRBV6-3 and TRBJ2-7; the match to TRBD1 covers 8 bases. There are 13 residues in the CDR3. The germline gives CDR1 MNHEY, CDR2 SVGEGT. CDR3 region: CASIRTGSCEQYF. The CDR3 region has the DNA TGTGCCAGCATCCGGACAGGGTCCTGCGAGCAGTACTTC.

V usage is TRBV11-3 and J usage is TRBJ1-1, with unresolved D. V gave up 5 bases and J gave up 7 bases, with 14 bases separating them. CDR3 length: 13 amino acids. Per the germline V gene, CDR1 is SGHNT and CDR2 is YENEEA. CDR3 loop: CASSPNAGSEAFF. DNA of the CDR3: TGTGCCAGCAGCCCAAATGCGGGGAGTGAAGCTTTCTTT.

This clonotype was detected ten times or more. The V and J genes are TRBV11-2 and TRBJ2-5; 8 bases match TRBD2. Germline CDR1 and CDR2: SGHAT and FQNNGV. The junction had 10 bases not matched to a gene; V was cut back by 3 bases and J by 4 bases. The CDR3 sequence is 16 residues long. The CDR3 region is CASSLNPGLGTETQYF. For the CDR3, the DNA is TGTGCCAGCAGCTTGAACCCGGGACTAGGCACAGAGACCCAGTACTTC.

In its sample, this clonotype was seen a few times. A much more abundant neighbour one base away suggests this may be a read error. The CDR3 protein is CASSLAGATSSYNEQSF. The CDR3 region has the DNA TGTGCCAGTAGTTTAGCGGGAGCGACTAGCTCCTACAATGAGCAGTCCTTC. The genes are TRBV19 and TRBJ2-1, with 9 bases lining up with TRBD2. This CDR3 has 17 residues. Germline V lookup: CDR1 LNHDA, CDR2 SQIVND (reference sequence).

The table lists this clonotype with many counts. The germline gene is not matched at one end of the junction; a read error may be the cause. V and J are TRBV6-5 and TRBJ2-7, with D perhaps TRBD1 or TRBD2 (5 bases each). The CDR3 runs to 13 residues. Germline CDR1 and CDR2: MNHEY and SVGAGI. CDR3: CASSHSGGYEQYF. The CDR3 nucleotides are TGTGCCAGCAGTCACTCTGGGGGTTACGAGCAGTACTTC.

This clonotype was seen once. The junction does not match germline at one end; this may be a read error. V is TRBV9 and J is TRBJ2-3, with TRBD2 identical over 8 bases. This CDR3 is built from 14 residues. Per the germline V gene, CDR1 is SGDLS and CDR2 is YYNGEE. In DNA, the CDR3 is TGTGCTAGCAGCGTCAGCGGGAGCACAGATACGCAGTCTTTT. The encoded protein is CASSVSGSTDTQSF.

This clonotype was counted ten times or more. The V call is TRBV25-1, the J call TRBJ1-6; D is ambiguous. CDR1 and CDR2 from the germline V gene are MGHDK and SYGVNS. Deletions cut 4 bases from V and 8 bases from J, with 9 bases between. This CDR3 region has 13 residues. CDR3 protein: CASSGLQDSPLHF. In DNA, the CDR3 is TGTGCCAGCAGTGGCCTTCAGGATTCACCCCTCCACTTT.

This clonotype was seen ten or more times. The chain carries TRBV5-1 and TRBJ2-6; 10 bases are a match to TRBD1. With V trimmed by 0 bases and J by 4 bases, 1 base remained unmatched. The CDR3 sequence is 16 residues long. Germline V gives CDR1 SGHRS, CDR2 YFSETQ. CDR3 in DNA: TGCGCCAGCAGCTTGGGACAGGGGGCCGGGGCCAACGTCCTGACTTTC. Its translation is CASSLGQGAGANVLTF.

In this sample, this clonotype turned up many times. The rearrangement links TRBV5-1 to TRBJ2-3; no clear D gene. The V gene lost 4 bases and the J gene lost 4 bases, with 4 bases spanning the gap. The CDR3 runs 11 residues. Germline assignment: CDR1 SGHRS and CDR2 YFSETQ. This CDR3 is CASSGSDTQYF. The DNA for the CDR3 is TGCGCCAGCAGCGGGTCAGATACGCAGTATTTT.

The gene calls are TRBV6-1 and TRBJ1-5, with D unresolved. V was cut by 5 bases and J by 7 bases, with 12 bases left in between. The CDR3 length is 13 residues. Germline assignment: CDR1 MNHNS and CDR2 SASEGT. DNA of the CDR3: TGTGCCAGCAGTCAATCAGGCCGCCAGCCCCAGCATTTT. It specifies CASSQSGRQPQHF.

This clonotype has ten or more counts. The chain links TRBV6-5 to TRBJ2-5, with 11 nucleotides matching TRBD2. CDR1 and CDR2 (germline): MNHEY, SVGAGI. This CDR3 is 17 amino acids long. The junction had 9 bases not matched to a gene; V was cut back by 5 bases and J by 1 base. CDR3 protein: CASSRPTLAGGQETQYF. The CDR3 DNA follows: TGTGCCAGCAGTAGACCGACGCTAGCGGGGGGCCAAGAGACCCAGTACTTC.

This clonotype came up many times. This chain connects TRBV7-9 to TRBJ2-3; D unresolved. Trimming shortened V by 1 base and J by 0 bases, and 11 bases separated the two germline ends. Per germline, CDR1 SEHNR and CDR2 FQNEAQ (reference sequence). The CDR3 sequence is 16 residues long. The CDR3 is CASSLGFDTSTDTQYF. CDR3 coding DNA: TGTGCCAGCAGCTTAGGGTTCGACACTAGCACAGATACGCAGTATTTT.

This clonotype was detected ten times or more. The chain combines TRBV5-1 with TRBJ2-7; D may be TRBD2 (6 bases). Trimming stripped 5 bases from V and 4 bases from J, with 16 bases between. The CDR3 covers 14 residues. Germline CDR1 reads SGHRS; CDR2 reads YFSETQ. The CDR3 nucleotides are TGCGCCAGCAGAGGACTGGGGGGAACTTACGAGCAGTACTTC. It specifies CASRGLGGTYEQYF.